This paragraph covers one T cell receptor beta chain sequence. It lacks a known antigen. No qualities accompany the bases; no much larger clone lies one base away. Whole blood was collected in K2EDTA tubes by collaborating institutions according to the institutions' own protocols. For TCRbeta analysis, collaborator samples were shipped as frozen whole blood, as isolated PBMCs, or as DNA extracted from either sample type. TCRbeta CDR3 regions were amplified from genomic DNA using the immunoSEQ Assay, a bias-controlled multiplex PCR. The published analysis was carried out like this. Nucleated cell counts per sample were estimated from amplification of reference gene primers within the assay. To quantify the absolute abundance of each unique TCRbeta CDR3 rearrangement, sequence reads were collapsed and filtered. For each sample, productive Simpson clonality was calculated as the square root of Simpson's diversity index across productive rearrangements. Drawn from immuneACCESS, this table holds only the in-frame rearrangements with V and J called that TCRdb kept. Clones are partly lost; checked studies trace under half to an unresolved V gene and leave the rest unexplained. V, J and clone size were drawn from that table, and D and trimming were deduced from the DNA. This sample lists some 190,000 clones; under 80% were detected once. About an eighth of the sample comes from the top ten.

This record belongs to a study of blood T cell repertoires in COVID-19 (dated by TCRdb to the early 2020s). About the investigation overall: The collaborator samples originated in the United States, Italy and Spain and spanned the acute and convalescent phases of COVID-19. Where HLA class I and class II types were available, the types were taken from metadata supplied by the sample provider, not from assay-based typing. The samples were drawn from the first 160 participants of the ongoing ImmuneRACE study and from some 1,300 subjects provided by 6 global collaborators. Nearly every sample came with metadata listing a de-identified subject ID, COVID-19 status, age in years and sex. The material from the prospective study consisted of cDNA or gDNA derived from T cells, B-cell-depleted T cells, or PBMCs. Deeply sampled blood TCRbeta repertoires from subjects exposed to, actively infected with, or recovered from COVID-19 were included in the dataset. The repertoires were released in a freely available public database intended as a resource for research on the immune response to SARS-CoV-2.

Study-level results and caveats: How much clinical and demographic metadata was included differed by source and by participant, and the metadata was provided uncurated.

From cysteine to phenylalanine, the CDR3 is 14 amino acids long. Left in the record is the CDR3 DNA by itself, 42 bases read in frame from the first base. From the germline V gene, CDR1 is SGHRS and CDR2 is YFSETQ. V loses 5 bases, J loses 2 bases, and the germline ends lie 13 bases apart. The origin of this receptor is a woman aged 45-60 years with acute or convalescent COVID-19. The V gene is TRBV5-1 and the J gene is TRBJ1-1; the D gene is not confidently resolved. Sequencing input: peripheral blood. At the DNA level, the sequence is TGCGCCAGCAGGGCGAGGGTAACCAACACTGAAGCTTTCTTT. It is translated as CASRARVTNTEAFF. The variable domain in full, with residues beyond the CDR3 obtained from the reference TRBV5-1 and TRBJ1-1 genes, is KAGVTQTPRYLIKTRGQQVTLSCSPISGHRSVSWYQQTPGQGLQFLFEYFSETQRNKGNFPGRFSGRQFSNSRSEMNVSTLELGDSALYLCASRARVTNTEAFFGQGTRLTVV.